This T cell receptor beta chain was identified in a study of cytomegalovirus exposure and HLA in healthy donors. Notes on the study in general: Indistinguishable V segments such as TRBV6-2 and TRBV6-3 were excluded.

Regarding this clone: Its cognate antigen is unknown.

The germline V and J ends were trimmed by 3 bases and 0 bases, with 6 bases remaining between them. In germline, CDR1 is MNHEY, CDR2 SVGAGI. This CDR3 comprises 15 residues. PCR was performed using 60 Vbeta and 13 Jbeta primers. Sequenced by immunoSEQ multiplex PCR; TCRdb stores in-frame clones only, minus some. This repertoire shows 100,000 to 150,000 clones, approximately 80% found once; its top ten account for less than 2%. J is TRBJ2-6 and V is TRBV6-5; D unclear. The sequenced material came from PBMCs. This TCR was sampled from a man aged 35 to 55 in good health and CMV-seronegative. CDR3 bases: TGTGCCAGCAGTTATGGTAGCTCTGGGGCCAACGTCCTGACTTTC. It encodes CASSYGSSGANVLTF.